Below are 15 T cell receptor beta chains sequenced from a single sample in a study of OX40 agonist ivuxolimab in advanced cancers. To prepare the library, the immunoSEQ multiplex PCR assay was applied. TCRdb took over this immuneACCESS table, retaining in-frame rearrangements with V and J assigned. Such tables are incomplete; in checked studies, under half of the missing clones stem from an unresolved V gene, and the remainder is unexplained. The sample contains around 35,000 clones, under 90% of them found a single time. Around 1.4% of the sample goes to the ten largest clones. The material was CD4+ or CD8+ T cells sorted from blood, obtained in a trial of the OX40 agonist ivuxolimab. The receptors shown here come from an adult with an advanced solid tumor such as melanoma, head and neck, liver or kidney cancer.

The chain is built from TRBV14 and TRBJ1-3; TRBD1 is a possible D gene (6 bases). This CDR3 is built from 14 residues. Deletions cut 3 bases from V and 4 bases from J, with 10 bases between. From germline, CDR1 is SGHDN and CDR2 FVKESK. This chain's CDR3 is CASSHGTQGNTIYF. CDR3 DNA sequence: TGTGCCAGCAGCCACGGGACACAAGGAAACACCATATATTTT.

The DNA of the CDR3 is TGTGCCATCAGTGACTACGGAGACTATGGCTACACCTTC. Translating it yields CAISDYGDYGYTF. The chain has TRBV10-3 and TRBJ1-2; D ambiguous. CDR3 length: 13 amino acids. Germline V gene lookup returns CDR1 ENHRY and CDR2 SYGVKD. V was clipped by 3 bases and J by 3 bases, with 8 bases between them.

This sequence joins TRBV10-3 and TRBJ1-2; the match to TRBD1 covers 11 bases. Unmatched junction bases numbered 6, after V lost 6 bases and J lost 0 bases. Germline CDR1 ENHRY, CDR2 SYGVKD. CDR3 size: 16 residues. CDR3 residues: CAIRDPGQGANYGYTF. The CDR3 DNA is TGTGCCATCAGGGATCCGGGACAGGGGGCTAACTATGGCTACACCTTC.

The CDR3 DNA follows: TGCGCCAGCAGCCAAGAAGGGATCCCAGGGGGGGAGACCCAGTACTTC. It translates to CASSQEGIPGGETQYF. The rearrangement joins TRBV4-3 to TRBJ2-5, with D maybe TRBD1 (7 bases). CDR1 and CDR2 from the germline V gene are LGHNA and YSLEER. The CDR3 is made up of 16 amino acids. V lost 0 bases to trimming and J lost 5 bases, with 16 bases between them.

The CDR3 region is CASSYVAGNYEQYF. The CDR3 DNA reads as TGTGCCAGCAGTTACGTAGCGGGAAACTACGAGCAGTACTTC. The rearrangement joins TRBV6-5 to TRBJ2-7; 8 bases align to TRBD2. Germline values: CDR1 MNHEY, CDR2 SVGAGI. The CDR3 has 14 residues. J lost 3 bases, V lost 2 bases, and 3 bases had no gene match.

The gene calls are TRBV10-3 and TRBJ2-3; TRBD1 might be the D (7 bases). V shed 10 bases and J shed 5 bases, with 16 bases lying between them. Germline CDR1 reads ENHRY; CDR2 reads SYGVKD. CDR3 length: 13 residues. The CDR3 DNA sequence: TGTGCCAGCGGGACAGTAAGGGGAGATACGCAGTATTTT. Translation gives CASGTVRGDTQYF.

The chain links TRBV7-2 to TRBJ2-1, with D possibly being TRBD1 or TRBD2 (5 bases each). The CDR3 covers 15 residues. The V end lost 2 bases, the J end lost 1 base, and 9 bases lay between the germline ends. Germline V gives CDR1 SGHTA, CDR2 FQGNSA. The CDR3 loop reads CASSLQGVSYNEQFF. Here the CDR3 DNA reads TGTGCCAGCAGCTTACAGGGAGTATCCTACAATGAGCAGTTCTTC.

The J gene is TRBJ1-1, the V gene TRBV27; TRBD1 might be the D (5 bases). The CDR3 contains 14 residues. From germline, CDR1 is MNHEY and CDR2 SMNVEV (reference sequence). The V gene lost 3 bases and the J gene lost 4 bases, with 12 bases spanning the gap. CDR3 region: CASSFRGRSTEAFF. CDR3 nucleotide sequence: TGTGCCAGCAGTTTTAGGGGTAGGAGCACTGAAGCTTTCTTT.

This clone showed up just once. The chain combines TRBV6-9 with TRBJ2-7, with D unclear. Trimming took off 4 bases at V and 4 bases at J, with 11 bases between the two ends. CDR3 length: 13 amino acids. From germline, CDR1 is MNHGY and CDR2 SVAAGI. The CDR3 region is CASSFRQEYEQYF. CDR3 nucleotides: TGTGCCAGCAGTTTCCGACAAGAGTACGAGCAGTACTTC.

This clone was seen a handful of times. The rearrangement links TRBV7-2 to TRBJ2-5; 7 bases agree with TRBD1. The ends lost 5 bases at V and 6 bases at J; junction bases unmatched: 6. The germline gives CDR1 SGHTA, CDR2 FQGNSA. The CDR3 loop spans 13 amino acids. The CDR3 region has the DNA TGTGCCAGCAGCCCCCTGGACAGGCAGACCCAGTACTTC. Translating it yields CASSPLDRQTQYF. Looking up the rest from reference TRBV7-2 and TRBJ2-5 gives the full variable domain: GAGVSQSPSNKVTEKGKDVELRCDPISGHTALYWYRQSLGQGLEFLIYFQGNSAPDKSGLPSDRFSAERTGGSVSTLTIQRTQQEDSAVYLCASSPLDRQTQYFGPGTRLLVL.

This clone was seen a single time. The chain employs TRBV7-9 and TRBJ2-2; 10 bases map to TRBD2. Unmatched junction bases numbered 3, after V lost 3 bases and J lost 5 bases. The CDR3 extends over 15 amino acids. The germline V gene has CDR1 SEHNR and CDR2 FQNEAQ (reference sequence). The CDR3 sequence: CASSFTSGATGELFF. Here the CDR3 DNA reads TGTGCCAGCAGCTTTACTAGCGGGGCAACCGGGGAGCTGTTTTTT.

This chain links TRBV11-1 with TRBJ2-1, with 12 bases fitting TRBD2. CDR3 length: 16 residues. The ends lost 6 bases at V and 8 bases at J; junction bases unmatched: 11. CDR1 and CDR2 from the germline V gene are SGHAT and FQDESV (reference sequence). The CDR3 loop reads CASSSLSSGRGYEQFF. The CDR3 nucleotides are TGTGCCAGCAGTTCACTCTCTAGCGGGAGGGGATATGAGCAGTTCTTC.

The gene calls are TRBV18 and TRBJ2-6; 8 nucleotides agree with TRBD1. The V gene end was trimmed by 3 bases and the J gene end by 3 bases; junction bases not matched to a gene: 4. The CDR3 is made up of 16 amino acids. Germline-derived CDR1 and CDR2 are KGHSH and LQKENI. This CDR3 is CASSPSGGDGANVLTF. Here the CDR3 DNA reads TGTGCCAGCTCACCTTCAGGGGGCGATGGGGCCAACGTCCTGACTTTC.

The chain carries TRBV27 and TRBJ1-6; D remains unclear. Trimming cost V 5 bases and J 7 bases, with 9 bases left between them. From germline, CDR1 is MNHEY and CDR2 SMNVEV (reference sequence). The CDR3 is 13 residues long. As DNA, the CDR3 is TGTGCCAGCAGTCCTTGGGCGAATTCACCCCTCCACTTT. Its translation is CASSPWANSPLHF.

The chain couples TRBV19 to TRBJ2-1; the match to TRBD2 covers 7 bases. The CDR3 is made up of 15 amino acids. The germline V gene has CDR1 LNHDA and CDR2 SQIVND (reference sequence). The trim removed 5 bases at V and 1 base at J, leaving 5 bases unmatched. The CDR3 coding sequence is TGTGCCAGTAGTCGGGGCGGGAGTTCCTACAATGAGCAGTTCTTC. The encoded protein is CASSRGGSSYNEQFF.